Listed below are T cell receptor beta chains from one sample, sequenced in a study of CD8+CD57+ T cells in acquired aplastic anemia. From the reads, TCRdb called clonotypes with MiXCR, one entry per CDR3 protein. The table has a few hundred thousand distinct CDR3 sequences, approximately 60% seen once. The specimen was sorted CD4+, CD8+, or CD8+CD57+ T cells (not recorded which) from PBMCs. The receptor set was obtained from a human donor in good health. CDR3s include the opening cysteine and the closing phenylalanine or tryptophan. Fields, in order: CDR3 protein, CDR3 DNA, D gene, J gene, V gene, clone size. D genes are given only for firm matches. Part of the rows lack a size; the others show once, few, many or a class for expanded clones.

CDR3 protein: CASSQDPGRANEQYF
CDR3 DNA: TGCGCCAGCAGCCAAGACCCGGGTCGCGCGAACGAGCAGTACTTC
D gene: NA
J gene: TRBJ2-7
V gene: TRBV4-1
clone size: many

CDR3 protein: CASSLEAGASLGYTF
CDR3 DNA: TGTGCCAGCAGCTTAGAAGCGGGAGCCAGTCTTGGCTACACCTTC
D gene: NA
J gene: TRBJ1-2
V gene: TRBV7-6
clone size: NA

CDR3 protein: CASSLALAGVGEQYF
CDR3 DNA: TGTGCCAGCAGTTTAGCGCTAGCGGGAGTGGGCGAGCAGTACTTC
D gene: TRBD2
J gene: TRBJ2-7
V gene: TRBV12-3/TRBV12-4
clone size: NA

CDR3 protein: CASSLWSGGSETQYF
CDR3 DNA: TGTGCCAGCAGCTTATGGTCAGGGGGCTCAGAGACCCAGTACTTC
D gene: TRBD1
J gene: TRBJ2-5
V gene: TRBV7-2
clone size: few

CDR3 protein: CASSRDRGIVGGYTF
CDR3 DNA: TGTGCCAGCAGCCGTGACAGGGGAATAGTGGGAGGCTACACCTTC
D gene: TRBD1
J gene: TRBJ1-2
V gene: TRBV5-6
clone size: NA

CDR3 protein: CASSQDSTGSPTDTQYF
CDR3 DNA: TGCGCCAGCAGCCAAGATTCCACAGGATCCCCCACAGATACGCAGTATTTT
D gene: NA
J gene: TRBJ2-3
V gene: TRBV4-3
clone size: many

CDR3 protein: CAISEADREGPQHF
CDR3 DNA: TGTGCCATCAGTGAGGCGGACAGGGAAGGGCCCCAGCATTTT
D gene: TRBD1
J gene: TRBJ1-5
V gene: TRBV10-3
clone size: NA

CDR3 protein: CASSPEGIGIATNEKLFF
CDR3 DNA: TGTGCCAGCAGCCCCGAGGGGATAGGGATCGCAACTAATGAAAAACTGTTTTTT
D gene: NA
J gene: TRBJ1-4
V gene: TRBV7-2
clone size: NA

CDR3 protein: CASSLEGAEEAF
CDR3 DNA: TGTGCCAGCAGCTTAGAGGGGGCCGAGGAAGCCTTC
D gene: TRBD1
J gene: TRBJ1-2
V gene: TRBV7-2
clone size: NA

CDR3 protein: CASSFLDRRYGYTF
CDR3 DNA: TGTGCCAGCAGTTTTTTGGACAGGCGCTATGGCTACACCTTC
D gene: TRBD1
J gene: TRBJ1-2
V gene: TRBV6-5
clone size: NA

CDR3 protein: CSATRGDGSSPLHF
CDR3 DNA: TGCAGTGCTACACGTGGGGACGGGTCCTCACCCCTCCACTTT
D gene: NA
J gene: TRBJ1-6
V gene: TRBV20-1
clone size: few

CDR3 protein: CASSFWRGETQYF
CDR3 DNA: TGTGCTAGCAGCTTTTGGCGAGGGGAGACCCAGTACTTC
D gene: NA
J gene: TRBJ2-5
V gene: TRBV7-9
clone size: NA

CDR3 protein: CAIHRGNYGYTF
CDR3 DNA: TGTGCCATCCACAGGGGGAACTATGGCTACACCTTC
D gene: TRBD1
J gene: TRBJ1-2
V gene: TRBV19
clone size: NA

CDR3 protein: CASSLGGSEFYEQYF
CDR3 DNA: TGTGCCAGCAGCTTAGGGGGCAGTGAATTCTACGAGCAGTACTTC
D gene: NA
J gene: TRBJ2-7
V gene: TRBV7-8
clone size: NA

CDR3 protein: CSTAGRRTDTQYF
CDR3 DNA: TGCAGTACAGCGGGGAGGCGCACAGATACGCAGTATTTT
D gene: TRBD2
J gene: TRBJ2-3
V gene: TRBV20-1
clone size: NA

CDR3 protein: CASSVGTGGGSYNSPLHF
CDR3 DNA: TGTGCCAGCAGCGTAGGGACAGGGGGCGGCTCCTATAATTCACCCCTCCACTTT
D gene: TRBD1
J gene: TRBJ1-6
V gene: TRBV9
clone size: NA

CDR3 protein: CATAGQGQAWYEQYF
CDR3 DNA: TGTGCCACCGCAGGACAGGGACAGGCCTGGTACGAGCAGTACTTC
D gene: TRBD1
J gene: TRBJ2-7
V gene: TRBV7-3
clone size: NA

CDR3 protein: CASSLGRGGYNEQFF
CDR3 DNA: TGTGCCAGCAGCTTGGGACGGGGGGGATACAATGAGCAGTTCTTC
D gene: TRBD2
J gene: TRBJ2-1
V gene: TRBV7-8
clone size: NA

CDR3 protein: CASSLIAEVETQYF
CDR3 DNA: TGTGCCAGTAGCTTAATAGCGGAAGTGGAGACCCAGTACTTC
D gene: NA
J gene: TRBJ2-5
V gene: TRBV7-8
clone size: NA

CDR3 protein: CASSRREETQYF
CDR3 DNA: TGTGCCAGCAGCAGGCGGGAAGAGACCCAGTACTTC
D gene: NA
J gene: TRBJ2-5
V gene: TRBV7-2
clone size: NA

CDR3 protein: CASTRGGAAYGETQYF
CDR3 DNA: TGTGCCAGCACTCGCGGGGGGGCGGCCTACGGAGAGACCCAGTACTTC
D gene: TRBD2
J gene: TRBJ2-5
V gene: TRBV3-1
clone size: few

CDR3 protein: CSAKSLAGETYNEQFF
CDR3 DNA: TGCAGTGCTAAGAGCCTAGCGGGAGAAACCTACAATGAGCAGTTCTTC
D gene: TRBD2
J gene: TRBJ2-1
V gene: TRBV20-1
clone size: NA

CDR3 protein: CASSLIGGDTEAFF
CDR3 DNA: TGTGCCAGCAGCTTAATTGGAGGGGACACTGAAGCTTTCTTT
D gene: NA
J gene: TRBJ1-1
V gene: TRBV7-8
clone size: NA

CDR3 protein: CASSLSGGGTEAFF
CDR3 DNA: TGTGCCAGTAGTTTATCAGGGGGGGGCACTGAAGCTTTCTTT
D gene: TRBD1
J gene: TRBJ1-1
V gene: TRBV19
clone size: many

CDR3 protein: CASSRGSSYEQYF
CDR3 DNA: TGTGCCAGCAGTCGGGGCAGCTCCTACGAGCAGTACTTC
D gene: NA
J gene: TRBJ2-7
V gene: TRBV2
clone size: NA

CDR3 protein: CASSLERVRQQSGELFF
CDR3 DNA: TGCGCCAGCAGCTTGGAGCGTGTGCGACAGCAAAGCGGGGAGCTGTTTTTT
D gene: NA
J gene: TRBJ2-2
V gene: TRBV5-1
clone size: NA

CDR3 protein: CASSYQGPAVQETQYF
CDR3 DNA: TGTGCCAGCAGCTATCAAGGTCCGGCGGTACAAGAGACCCAGTACTTC
D gene: NA
J gene: TRBJ2-5
V gene: TRBV7-8
clone size: NA

CDR3 protein: CASSTVSSYNEQFF
CDR3 DNA: TGTGCCAGCAGTACCGTTAGCTCCTACAATGAGCAGTTCTTC
D gene: NA
J gene: TRBJ2-1
V gene: TRBV12-3/TRBV12-4
clone size: many

CDR3 protein: CSARGGYSYEQYF
CDR3 DNA: TGCAGTGCTAGAGGAGGGTACTCCTACGAGCAGTACTTC
D gene: NA
J gene: TRBJ2-7
V gene: TRBV20-1
clone size: NA

CDR3 protein: CASSYKRAGTDTQYF
CDR3 DNA: TGTGCCAGCAGCTACAAGCGGGCAGGCACAGATACGCAGTATTTT
D gene: NA
J gene: TRBJ2-3
V gene: TRBV7-9
clone size: NA

CDR3 protein: CASSHRAVDTQYF
CDR3 DNA: TGTGCCAGTAGTCACAGGGCGGTAGATACGCAGTATTTT
D gene: NA
J gene: TRBJ2-3
V gene: TRBV19
clone size: NA

CDR3 protein: CSAYPGVTDTQYF
CDR3 DNA: TGCAGTGCTTACCCGGGGGTCACAGATACGCAGTATTTT
D gene: NA
J gene: TRBJ2-3
V gene: TRBV20-1
clone size: NA

CDR3 protein: CASSLEVGREAQYF
CDR3 DNA: TGCGCCAGCAGCTTGGAAGTGGGTAGGGAGGCCCAGTACTTC
D gene: NA
J gene: TRBJ2-5
V gene: TRBV5-1
clone size: NA

CDR3 protein: CASSPGQGGSPLHF
CDR3 DNA: TGTGCCAGCAGCCCGGGACAGGGAGGTTCACCCCTCCACTTT
D gene: TRBD1
J gene: TRBJ1-6
V gene: TRBV3-1
clone size: many

CDR3 protein: CASSREDTEAFF
CDR3 DNA: TGTGCCAGCAGCAGGGAAGACACTGAAGCTTTCTTT
D gene: NA
J gene: TRBJ1-1
V gene: TRBV7-8
clone size: NA

CDR3 protein: CASSTDYQETQYF
CDR3 DNA: TGTGCCAGCAGCACCGACTACCAAGAGACCCAGTACTTC
D gene: NA
J gene: TRBJ2-5
V gene: TRBV7-9
clone size: many

CDR3 protein: CATSRVLAGDRYEQYF
CDR3 DNA: TGTGCCACCAGCAGAGTACTAGCGGGAGATCGGTACGAGCAGTACTTC
D gene: TRBD2
J gene: TRBJ2-7
V gene: TRBV15
clone size: NA

CDR3 protein: CASKEGGGTDTQYF
CDR3 DNA: TGTGCCAGTAAGGAAGGCGGGGGCACAGATACGCAGTATTTT
D gene: NA
J gene: TRBJ2-3
V gene: TRBV19
clone size: NA

CDR3 protein: CASRLGTAVFYEQYF
CDR3 DNA: TGTGCCAGCAGGCTCGGGACAGCAGTGTTCTACGAGCAGTACTTC
D gene: TRBD1
J gene: TRBJ2-7
V gene: TRBV28
clone size: many

CDR3 protein: CASSLRGVRFF
CDR3 DNA: TGTGCCAGCAGCCTTCGCGGCGTTAGGTTCTTC
D gene: NA
J gene: TRBJ2-1
V gene: TRBV12-3/TRBV12-4
clone size: NA

CDR3 protein: CASSLPGSDEQYF
CDR3 DNA: TGCGCCAGCAGCTTGCCCGGGAGCGACGAGCAGTACTTC
D gene: NA
J gene: TRBJ2-7
V gene: TRBV5-1
clone size: once

CDR3 protein: CAISRQGANYGYTF
CDR3 DNA: TGTGCCATCAGTAGACAGGGGGCTAACTATGGCTACACCTTC
D gene: TRBD1
J gene: TRBJ1-2
V gene: TRBV10-3
clone size: NA

CDR3 protein: CSASPYIYGYTF
CDR3 DNA: TGCAGTGCCTCCCCTTACATCTATGGCTACACCTTC
D gene: NA
J gene: TRBJ1-2
V gene: TRBV20-1
clone size: NA

CDR3 protein: CASSEEANTGELFF
CDR3 DNA: TGTGCCAGCAGCGAGGAGGCGAACACCGGGGAGCTGTTTTTT
D gene: NA
J gene: TRBJ2-2
V gene: TRBV9
clone size: NA

CDR3 protein: CATSDGPGQAWNEQYF
CDR3 DNA: TGTGCCACCAGTGATGGCCCGGGACAGGCTTGGAACGAGCAGTACTTC
D gene: TRBD1
J gene: TRBJ2-7
V gene: TRBV24-1
clone size: NA

CDR3 protein: CASSVSPGNEQFF
CDR3 DNA: TGTGCCAGCAGCGTCTCTCCGGGCAATGAGCAGTTCTTC
D gene: NA
J gene: TRBJ2-1
V gene: TRBV9
clone size: NA

CDR3 protein: CASTRADTQYF
CDR3 DNA: TGTGCCAGCACACGAGCAGATACGCAGTATTTT
D gene: NA
J gene: TRBJ2-3
V gene: TRBV2
clone size: NA

CDR3 protein: CATIRSYEQYF
CDR3 DNA: TGTGCCACCATAAGGAGTTACGAGCAGTACTTC
D gene: NA
J gene: TRBJ2-7
V gene: TRBV24-1
clone size: NA

CDR3 protein: CAIGEGGGSYNSPLHF
CDR3 DNA: TGTGCCATCGGTGAGGGGGGGGGGTCCTATAATTCACCCCTCCACTTT
D gene: NA
J gene: TRBJ1-6
V gene: TRBV10-3
clone size: NA

CDR3 protein: CASSWTGDNYGYTF
CDR3 DNA: TGTGCCAGCAGTTGGACAGGGGACAACTATGGCTACACCTTC
D gene: TRBD1
J gene: TRBJ1-2
V gene: TRBV6-5
clone size: NA

CDR3 protein: CASGLAPFYTF
CDR3 DNA: TGTGCTAGTGGTTTGGCCCCTTTCTACACCTTC
D gene: NA
J gene: TRBJ1-2
V gene: TRBV12-5
clone size: NA

CDR3 protein: CASSLGGGICSPLHF
CDR3 DNA: TGTGCCAGCAGTTTAGGTGGGGGGATTTGCTCACCCCTCCACTTT
D gene: NA
J gene: TRBJ1-6
V gene: TRBV12-3/TRBV12-4
clone size: NA

CDR3 protein: CASSAGLVDEQYF
CDR3 DNA: TGTGCCAGTAGTGCAGGGTTAGTGGACGAGCAGTACTTC
D gene: NA
J gene: TRBJ2-7
V gene: TRBV19
clone size: NA

CDR3 protein: CASGEGQGYEKLFF
CDR3 DNA: TGCGCCAGCGGAGAAGGACAGGGTTATGAAAAACTGTTTTTT
D gene: TRBD1
J gene: TRBJ1-4
V gene: TRBV5-1
clone size: many

CDR3 protein: CASSRGRANTEAFF
CDR3 DNA: TGTGCCAGCAGCCGGGGGCGGGCGAACACTGAAGCTTTCTTT
D gene: NA
J gene: TRBJ1-1
V gene: TRBV5-6
clone size: few

CDR3 protein: CASSPTTGDSPLHF
CDR3 DNA: TGTGCCAGCAGCCCCACAACAGGGGATTCACCCCTCCACTTT
D gene: TRBD1
J gene: TRBJ1-6
V gene: TRBV9
clone size: NA

CDR3 protein: CASSEGPSGITGELFSPLHF
CDR3 DNA: TGTGCCAGCAGTGAAGGGCCTAGCGGGATCACCGGGGAGCTGTTTTCACCCCTCCACTTT
D gene: NA
J gene: TRBJ1-6
V gene: TRBV2
clone size: NA

CDR3 protein: CASRETGRAFF
CDR3 DNA: TGTGCCAGCAGAGAGACAGGGAGGGCTTTCTTT
D gene: TRBD1
J gene: TRBJ1-1
V gene: TRBV2
clone size: few

CDR3 protein: CSVLLSGGRSSYEQYF
CDR3 DNA: TGCAGCGTGCTCCTTTCCGGGGGAAGGAGCTCCTACGAGCAGTACTTC
D gene: NA
J gene: TRBJ2-7
V gene: TRBV29-1
clone size: many

CDR3 protein: CASSRVRGDSPLHF
CDR3 DNA: TGTGCCAGTAGTAGGGTCAGGGGGGATTCACCCCTCCACTTT
D gene: TRBD1
J gene: TRBJ1-6
V gene: TRBV19
clone size: few